A single sample gave rise to the 14 T cell receptor beta chains below, sequenced in a study of T cells in Graves' hyperthyroidism and ophthalmopathy. The TCR beta CDR3 regions underwent amplification using RNA transcripts as the source. Using the HTBI primer set, a first-round RT-PCR was run on the TCR CDR3. TCRdb re-called the multiplex PCR reads through MiXCR, storing one row per CDR3 protein. The table has about 460,000 distinct CDR3 sequences, roughly 22% seen once. Sequenced: blood. The receptors were gathered from a woman between 70 and 85 years old with Graves' ophthalmopathy.

The chain carries TRBV5-1 and TRBJ1-1, with D unclear. The CDR3 is made up of 14 amino acids. The ends were cut back, 0 bases at V and 0 bases at J, with 6 bases in the middle. Germline loops: CDR1 SGHRS, CDR2 YFSETQ. CDR3 sequence (DNA): TGCGCCAGCAGCTTGGGGGAGGTGAACACTGAAGCTTTCTTT. Its protein product is CASSLGEVNTEAFF. Looking up the rest from reference TRBV5-1 and TRBJ1-1 gives the full variable domain: KAGVTQTPRYLIKTRGQQVTLSCSPISGHRSVSWYQQTPGQGLQFLFEYFSETQRNKGNFPGRFSGRQFSNSRSEMNVSTLELGDSALYLCASSLGEVNTEAFFGQGTRLTVV.

This clonotype was seen more than once but under ten times. CDR3 protein: CASSSLQGGNSPLHF. CDR3 in DNA: TGTGCCAGCAGTTCATTACAGGGGGGTAATTCACCCCTCCACTTT. The chain joins TRBV28 to TRBJ1-6; TRBD1 aligns across 8 bases. The CDR3 has 15 amino acids. The V gene end was trimmed by 4 bases and the J gene end by 6 bases; junction bases not matched to a gene: 5. Germline loops: CDR1 MDHEN, CDR2 SYDVKM.

The table lists this clonotype with many counts. This chain connects TRBV30 to TRBJ1-5; the D is unclear. Germline V gene data show CDR1 as GTSNPN and CDR2 as SVGIG (reference sequence). The CDR3 consists of 15 residues. The V gene lost 3 bases and the J gene lost 0 bases, with 12 bases spanning the gap. The CDR3 coding sequence is TGTGCCTGGAGGGGTGGACTAACTAGCAATCAGCCCCAGCATTTT. Translating it yields CAWRGGLTSNQPQHF.

This clonotype was detected ten times or more. This sequence joins TRBV6-1 and TRBJ1-4; no firm D call. The CDR3 spans 12 residues. CDR1 MNHNS and CDR2 SASEGT come from the germline V gene. The ends were cut back, 3 bases at V and 8 bases at J, with 7 bases in the middle. The CDR3 region is CASSEVEEKLFF. The CDR3 DNA is TGTGCCAGCAGTGAGGTAGAGGAAAAACTGTTTTTT.

The V and J genes are TRBV6-1 and TRBJ2-1; 8 bases line up with TRBD1. This CDR3 region has 13 residues. Trimming cost V 7 bases and J 6 bases; bases outside gene matches: 5. Germline lookup yields CDR1 MNHNS and CDR2 SASEGT. The CDR3 DNA follows: TGTGCCAGCACCCCGGGACAGGTCAATGAGCAGTTCTTC. This gives the protein CASTPGQVNEQFF.

V is TRBV20-1 and J is TRBJ2-7; 8 bases are a match to TRBD1. Germline V CDR1 and CDR2: DFQATT, SNEGSKA (reference sequence). The junction had 0 bases not matched to a gene; V was cut back by 5 bases and J by 0 bases. CDR3 length equals 12 residues. Here the CDR3 DNA reads TGCAGTGCTGACAGGGGCTCCTACGAGCAGTACTTC. Protein sequence: CSADRGSYEQYF.

The chain joins TRBV20-1 to TRBJ1-2, with D possibly matching TRBD1 (5 bases). CDR1 is DFQATT, CDR2 SNEGSKA, per germline (reference sequence). V lost 1 base and J lost 3, with 18 bases in between. The length of the CDR3 is 16 residues. Here the CDR3 DNA reads TGCAGTGCTAGAGCTCCAGTGACAGACCTATACTATGGCTACACCTTC. Its translation is CSARAPVTDLYYGYTF.

The gene calls are TRBV30 and TRBJ2-4; 16 bases agree with TRBD2. This CDR3 has 14 amino acids. V shed 3 bases and J 9 bases; nucleotides not matched to a gene: 2. Germline-derived CDR1 and CDR2 are GTSNPN and SVGIG (reference sequence). For the CDR3, the DNA is TGTGCCTGGAGCGGGACTAGCGGGGGGGGCATTCAGTACTTC. Protein sequence: CAWSGTSGGGIQYF. Together with reference TRBV30 and TRBJ2-4, the CDR3 gives the full variable domain: SQTIHQWPATLVQPVGSPLSLECTVEGTSNPNLYWYRQAAGRGLQLLFYSVGIGQISSEVPQNLSASRPQDRQFILSSKKLLLSDSGFYLCAWSGTSGGGIQYFGAGTRLSVL.

This clonotype was detected a few times. This sequence joins TRBV30 and TRBJ1-5; 8 nucleotides line up with TRBD1. The V gene end was trimmed by 2 bases and the J gene end by 5 bases; junction bases not matched to a gene: 5. Germline V gene data show CDR1 as GTSNPN and CDR2 as SVGIG (reference sequence). The CDR3 consists of 14 residues. CDR3 sequence (DNA): TGTGCCTGGAGTAAAACAGGGGGGGATCAGCCCCAGCATTTT. This gives the protein CAWSKTGGDQPQHF.

Only a few counts were recorded for this clonotype. The V gene is TRBV5-5, the J gene TRBJ2-4; tentatively, D is TRBD1 (5 bases). This CDR3 contains 13 residues. Trimming took off 3 bases at V and 4 bases at J, with 8 bases between the two ends. The germline V gene encodes CDR1 SGHKS and CDR2 YYEKEE (reference sequence). CDR3 sequence reads: CASSYAGKNIQYF. CDR3 DNA: TGTGCCAGCAGCTACGCAGGGAAAAACATTCAGTACTTC.

This clonotype was seen a few times. The chain employs TRBV11-2 and TRBJ2-7; TRBD1 aligns across 7 bases. The CDR3 is 14 residues long. The germline gives CDR1 SGHAT, CDR2 FQNNGV. After removal of 3 bases from V and 2 bases from J, the junction contained 4 bases not matched to a gene. The CDR3 sequence is CASSFGQAPYEQYF. In nucleotides, the CDR3 is TGTGCCAGCAGCTTCGGACAGGCACCCTACGAGCAGTACTTC.

Turning to this clonotype: The junction shows a germline mismatch at one end, possibly a read error. The rearrangement joins TRBV7-7 to TRBJ2-2; D is tentatively TRBD1 or TRBD2 (5 bases each). This CDR3 is 15 amino acids long. In germline, CDR1 is SSHAT, CDR2 FNYEAQ (reference sequence). CDR3 bases: TGTGCTAGCAGCCCTGGCTACGGGGCTGCCGGGGAGCTGTTTTTT. Translating it yields CASSPGYGAAGELFF.

This clonotype was observed many times. The rearrangement joins TRBV28 to TRBJ2-3; 9 bases align to TRBD1. This CDR3 has 16 residues. V shed 5 bases and J 2 bases; nucleotides not matched to a gene: 8. Germline CDR1 is MDHEN and CDR2 is SYDVKM. The CDR3 sequence: CASSRRGQGYTDTQYF. CDR3 DNA sequence: TGTGCCAGCAGTCGCCGAGGACAGGGGTACACAGATACGCAGTATTTT.

The J gene is TRBJ1-5, the V gene TRBV5-6, with TRBD1 identical over 8 bases. Germline CDR1 is SGHDT and CDR2 is YYEEEE. J was trimmed by 3 bases and V by 0 bases; bases with no gene match: 2. The CDR3 is made up of 15 amino acids. The CDR3 protein is CASSLGQGPNQPQHF. CDR3 DNA sequence: TGTGCCAGCAGCTTGGGACAGGGGCCCAATCAGCCCCAGCATTTT.